The next 25 T cell receptor beta chains were all read from a single sample in a study of identical twins. Via MiXCR, TCRdb re-called the 5' RACE reads, giving one row per CDR3 protein. Counted here are 500,000 to 650,000 distinct CDR3 sequences, 7.1% occurring once; the ten biggest clones make up roughly 1.6%. Another study also made use of these data, one on yellow fever vaccine responses in identical twins.

Sequenced input: PBMCs. These receptor sequences come from a woman between 18 and 29 years old in good health.

The chain uses TRBV3-1 and TRBJ2-7; the match to TRBD2 covers 9 bases. CDR1 LGHDT and CDR2 YNNKEL come from the germline V gene (reference sequence). The CDR3 extends over 17 amino acids. The trim removed 1 base at V and 1 base at J, leaving 8 bases unmatched. CDR3 nucleotide sequence: TGTGCCAGCAGCCAAGGATCCGGGACTAGCATTTCCTACGAGCAGTACTTC. Protein: CASSQGSGTSISYEQYF.

V and J are TRBV20-1 and TRBJ2-1; D is ambiguous. The CDR3 spans 13 residues. The V gene's germline CDR1 is DFQATT and CDR2 SNEGSKA (reference sequence). V was cut by 0 bases and J by 8 bases, with 11 bases left in between. The CDR3: CSARDPGRDEQFF. Written as DNA, the CDR3 is TGCAGTGCTAGAGATCCGGGTCGGGATGAGCAGTTCTTC.

This clonotype has just a few counts. The chain has TRBV7-2 and TRBJ2-3; D tentatively fits TRBD1 or TRBD2 (5 bases each). Germline V gene lookup returns CDR1 SGHTA and CDR2 FQGNSA. Trimming shortened V by 1 base and J by 5 bases, and 13 bases separated the two germline ends. This CDR3 has 15 amino acids. The CDR3 DNA follows: TGTGCCAGCAGCTTAGTCCTGGGGGTGGTAGATACGCAGTATTTT. Translation gives CASSLVLGVVDTQYF.

The chain uses TRBV5-1 and TRBJ2-5, with 7 bases fitting TRBD2. The V gene's germline CDR1 is SGHRS and CDR2 YFSETQ. CDR3 size: 14 residues. With 2 bases clipped from V and 2 bases from J, the junction kept 3 bases outside the gene matches. The CDR3 region has the DNA TGCGCCAGCAGCTTACTAGCGAATCAAGAGACCCAGTACTTC. Its translation is CASSLLANQETQYF.

V usage is TRBV7-8 and J usage is TRBJ2-7; 9 bases are a match to TRBD2. The CDR3 consists of 17 residues. Germline lookup yields CDR1 SGHVS and CDR2 FQNEAQ. The junction had 12 bases not matched to a gene; V was cut back by 5 bases and J by 1 base. The CDR3 DNA reads as TGTGCCAGCAGCCATTCAGGGTGGCGGGAGGGGTCCTACGAGCAGTACTTC. This codes for CASSHSGWREGSYEQYF.

This CDR3 reads CATLALSSYEQYF. For the CDR3, the DNA is TGTGCCACCCTAGCGCTGAGCTCCTACGAGCAGTACTTC. The chain carries TRBV10-3 and TRBJ2-7; D possibly corresponds to TRBD2 (6 bases). The V end lost 10 bases, the J end lost 0 bases, and 13 bases lay between the germline ends. This CDR3 has 13 amino acids. Germline V gene sequence: CDR1 ENHRY, CDR2 SYGVKD.

This clonotype has only a few counts. The genes are TRBV20-1 and TRBJ1-4; D is undetermined. CDR3 size: 12 residues. The germline V gene encodes CDR1 DFQATT and CDR2 SNEGSKA (reference sequence). Trimming removed 3 bases at V and 8 bases at J, with 10 bases between. This chain's CDR3 is CSASLSGEKLFF. The CDR3 coding sequence is TGCAGTGCTAGTTTGTCTGGCGAAAAACTGTTTTTT.

This clonotype was observed a few times. This sequence joins TRBV4-1 and TRBJ2-1; no clear D gene. Germline V lookup: CDR1 MGHRA, CDR2 YSYEKL. The CDR3 runs 14 residues. Trimming pared 1 base from V and 5 bases from J, leaving 9 bases between. Here the CDR3 reads CASSQVVTDNEQFF. The CDR3 DNA reads as TGCGCCAGCAGCCAAGTAGTTACAGACAATGAGCAGTTCTTC.

This clonotype was detected many times. The V gene is TRBV11-2, the J gene TRBJ1-2; D not resolved. Germline CDR1 is SGHAT and CDR2 is FQNNGV. Trimming removed 1 base at V and 4 bases at J, with 7 bases between. The CDR3 extends over 13 amino acids. The CDR3 nucleotides read TGTGCCAGCAGCTTAGGGCCGATCTATGGCTACACCTTC. Protein product: CASSLGPIYGYTF.

This clonotype showed up just a few times. The chain carries TRBV9 and TRBJ2-2, with D maybe TRBD1 (7 bases). The CDR3 is 15 residues long. Germline assignment: CDR1 SGDLS and CDR2 YYNGEE. V was shortened by 0 bases and J by 5 bases, with 11 bases between the two germline ends. The CDR3 bases are TGTGCCAGCAGCGTAGTCCCAGGGGGGACCGGGGAGCTGTTTTTT. It yields the protein CASSVVPGGTGELFF. The full variable domain, rest sourced from reference TRBV9 and TRBJ2-2, is DSGVTQTPKHLITATGQRVTLRCSPRSGDLSVYWYQQSLDQGLQFLIQYYNGEERAKGNILERFSAQQFPDLHSELNLSSLELGDSALYFCASSVVPGGTGELFFGEGSRLTVL.

This clonotype has just a few counts. The chain carries TRBV5-1 and TRBJ2-3; D is ambiguous. The V and J ends lost 0 bases and 1 base respectively, with 9 bases between them. From germline, CDR1 is SGHRS and CDR2 YFSETQ. CDR3 length equals 15 residues. CDR3 sequence: CASSLEDRGTDTQYF. The CDR3 DNA is TGCGCCAGCAGCTTGGAGGACCGTGGCACAGATACGCAGTATTTT.

There are many counts of this clonotype. The chain recombines TRBV5-1 with TRBJ2-1; 8 bases line up with TRBD2. Germline V gene sequence: CDR1 SGHRS, CDR2 YFSETQ. This CDR3 has 19 amino acids. V was clipped by 4 bases and J by 0 bases; unmatched bases: 15. As DNA, the CDR3 is TGCGCCAGCAGCCAAAGGACTAGCTCTCGCCCGAGCTCCTACAATGAGCAGTTCTTC. Translated: CASSQRTSSRPSSYNEQFF.

The rearrangement links TRBV12-3 or TRBV12-4 to TRBJ1-1, with no clear D. The CDR3 is 14 residues long. V lost 2 bases to trimming and J lost 0 bases, with 7 bases between them. CDR3 coding DNA: TGTGCCAGCAGTTTAACAGACCTGAACACTGAAGCTTTCTTT. The encoded protein is CASSLTDLNTEAFF.

The chain employs TRBV5-1 and TRBJ2-7; possibly TRBD1 or TRBD2 for D (5 bases each). The CDR3 runs to 14 residues. With 5 bases removed from V and 5 bases from J, the gap between germline ends came to 17 bases. Looked up from germline, CDR1 is SGHRS and CDR2 is YFSETQ. The CDR3 region is CASRMGPKPHEQYF. CDR3 DNA: TGCGCCAGCAGGATGGGACCAAAGCCCCACGAGCAGTACTTC.

In this sample, this clonotype turned up many times. V gene TRBV28 combines with J gene TRBJ1-4; TRBD1 agrees at 7 bases. The CDR3 runs 16 residues. Per germline, CDR1 MDHEN and CDR2 SYDVKM. Trimming removed 6 bases from V and 1 base from J; junction bases left unmatched: 8. The CDR3 is CASRPDRTITNEKLFF. The CDR3 DNA reads TGTGCCAGCAGGCCGGACAGGACAATAACTAATGAAAAACTGTTTTTT.

This clonotype was detected only a few times. The chain carries TRBV6-2 or TRBV6-3 and TRBJ2-7, with no clear D. Trimming shortened V by 6 bases and J by 7 bases, and 16 bases separated the two germline ends. The CDR3 is 13 residues long. Per the germline V gene, CDR1 is MNHEY and CDR2 is SVGEGT. In DNA form, the CDR3 reads TGTGCCAGCAGCCCTCAGATACTGCCTGAGCAGTACTTC. Its translation: CASSPQILPEQYF.

This clonotype occurred many times. The chain employs TRBV3-1 and TRBJ2-2; 9 positions agree with TRBD2. This CDR3 spans 18 amino acids. Germline CDR1 reads LGHDT; CDR2 reads YNNKEL (reference sequence). The V segment lost 0 bases and the J segment 0 bases; nucleotides outside the gene matches: 5. The CDR3 DNA reads as TGTGCCAGCAGCCAAGATGGACGCGGGGGGGCGAACACCGGGGAGCTGTTTTTT. It translates to CASSQDGRGGANTGELFF.

This clonotype was observed at least ten times. The chain links TRBV28 to TRBJ2-1, with D hard to call. With 8 bases removed from V and 7 bases from J, the gap between germline ends came to 21 bases. This CDR3 has 15 residues. Germline V gives CDR1 MDHEN, CDR2 SYDVKM. The CDR3 region is CASSSPGRSRNEQFF. The CDR3 DNA follows: TGTGCCAGCTCCTCCCCCGGCCGCTCGCGGAATGAGCAGTTCTTC.

This clonotype was detected only a few times. The rearrangement uses TRBV5-1 and TRBJ2-1; a possible D gene is TRBD1 (6 bases). The V gene lost 1 base and the J gene lost 12 bases, with 26 bases spanning the gap. Germline CDR1 reads SGHRS; CDR2 reads YFSETQ. This CDR3 is built from 17 residues. In nucleotides, the CDR3 is TGCGCCAGCAGCTTGTTTTCGCGCGGACAGAGCCCGAAAGGGCAGTTCTTC. Translation gives CASSLFSRGQSPKGQFF.

This clonotype was found many times. The rearrangement uses TRBV29-1 and TRBJ2-3; a weak D match, TRBD2 (5 bases). From germline, CDR1 is SQVTM and CDR2 ANQGSEA. With 3 bases removed from V and 2 bases from J, the gap between germline ends came to 15 bases. The CDR3 extends over 15 amino acids. DNA for the CDR3: TGCAGCGTTGACGAGGGTCCCGCATTCACAGATACGCAGTATTTT. Encoded protein: CSVDEGPAFTDTQYF.

This clonotype was seen more than once but under ten times. This chain connects TRBV2 to TRBJ2-7; D ambiguous. Trimming left V 0 bases short and J 7 bases short, with 4 bases between. The germline CDR1 and CDR2 sequences are SNHLY and FYNNEI. The CDR3 consists of 11 residues. CDR3 in DNA: TGTGCCAGCAGTGAAGCGCGGGAGCAGTACGTC. This codes for CASSEAREQYV.

This clonotype was seen at least ten times. V and J are TRBV5-1 and TRBJ2-1; 15 bases line up with TRBD2. V shed 0 bases and J 9 bases; nucleotides not matched to a gene: 10. CDR3 size: 18 residues. Germline V gene sequence: CDR1 SGHRS, CDR2 YFSETQ. The CDR3 region is CASSLAFKGTSGRIEQFF. CDR3 DNA: TGCGCCAGCAGCTTGGCCTTCAAAGGGACTAGCGGGAGGATTGAGCAGTTCTTC.

This clonotype appeared once. The rearrangement uses TRBV4-2 and TRBJ1-5; D gene ambiguous. CDR3 length: 16 amino acids. The V end was cut by 0 bases, the J end by 4 bases, with 13 bases between. Germline V gene lookup returns CDR1 LGHNA and CDR2 YNFKEQ. CDR3 sequence reads: CASSQDAAGLNQPQHF. The CDR3 region has the DNA TGTGCCAGCAGCCAAGATGCGGCGGGCCTAAATCAGCCCCAGCATTTT.

This clonotype was seen at least ten times. The V and J genes are TRBV6-1 and TRBJ1-5, with 11 bases aligning to TRBD1. The V gene end was trimmed by 6 bases and the J gene end by 10 bases; junction bases not matched to a gene: 8. CDR1 MNHNS and CDR2 SASEGT come from the germline V gene. The CDR3 is 14 amino acids. The CDR3 sequence is CASRTGTGGGPQHF. DNA for the CDR3: TGTGCCAGCAGAACCGGGACAGGGGGTGGTCCCCAGCATTTT.

This clonotype has at least ten counts. The CDR3 sequence: CSVDTLLAGGPSETDTQYF. CDR3 DNA sequence: TGCAGCGTCGACACCCTCCTAGCGGGAGGGCCCTCGGAAACAGATACGCAGTATTTT. This chain links TRBV29-1 with TRBJ2-3; 12 positions agree with TRBD2. The V and J ends lost 6 bases and 3 bases, in that order; junction bases with no gene match: 19. Germline CDR1 and CDR2: SQVTM and ANQGSEA. This CDR3 has 19 amino acids.